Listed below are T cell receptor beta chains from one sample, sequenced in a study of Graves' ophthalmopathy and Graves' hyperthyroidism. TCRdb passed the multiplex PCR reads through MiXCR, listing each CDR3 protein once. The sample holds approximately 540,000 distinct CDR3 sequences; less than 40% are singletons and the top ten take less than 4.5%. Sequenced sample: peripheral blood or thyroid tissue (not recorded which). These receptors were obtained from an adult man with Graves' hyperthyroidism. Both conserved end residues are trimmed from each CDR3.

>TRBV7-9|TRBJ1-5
ASSFRDRGANQPQH
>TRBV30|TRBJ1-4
ASSRDSREKLF
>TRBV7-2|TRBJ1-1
ASSPSDGYQPQHFEAF
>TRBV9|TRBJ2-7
ASSVNSGSSYEQY
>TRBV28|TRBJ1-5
ASSLLSRISNQPQH
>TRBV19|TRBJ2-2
ASGLAGVGELF
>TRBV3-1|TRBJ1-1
ASTPVRRTTEAF
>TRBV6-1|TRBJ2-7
ASSELAGAGVDWDYEQY
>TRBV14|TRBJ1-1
ASSQIQLGYTEAF
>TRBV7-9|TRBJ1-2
ASSLLGGDPNYGYT
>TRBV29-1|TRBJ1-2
SLTSNYGYT
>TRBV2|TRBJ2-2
ASSEPWGQNTGELF
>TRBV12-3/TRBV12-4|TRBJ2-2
ASSSSGTTNTGELF
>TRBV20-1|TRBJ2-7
SARKGAYEQY
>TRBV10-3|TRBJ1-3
AISERETGNTIY
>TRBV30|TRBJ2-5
AWSKSGKETQY
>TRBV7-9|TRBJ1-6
ASSGQGNGSPLH
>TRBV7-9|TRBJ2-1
ASSSGGAGYNEQF
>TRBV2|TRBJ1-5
ASSERPGTGSQPQH
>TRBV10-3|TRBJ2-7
AIRKGLAGSYNEQY
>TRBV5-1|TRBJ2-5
ASSLSQGTETQY
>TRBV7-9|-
ASSNGLARHGNEQF
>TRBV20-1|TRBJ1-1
SARGRFWDRGHAVEAF
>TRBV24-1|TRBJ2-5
ATSDLEDPQGETQY
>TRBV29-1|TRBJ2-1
SLRGLLDNEQF
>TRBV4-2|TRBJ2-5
ASSQGESDRPGETQY
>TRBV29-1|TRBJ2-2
SALGQTNTGELF
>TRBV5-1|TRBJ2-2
ASSEPGANTGELF
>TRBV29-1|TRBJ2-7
SVVLRDRSYEQY
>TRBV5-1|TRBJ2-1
ASSLGRAEQF
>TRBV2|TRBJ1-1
AGSVFTEAF
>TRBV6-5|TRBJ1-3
ASSYGTGTGTGNTIY
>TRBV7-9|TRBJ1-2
ASSLVSGKRGYGYT
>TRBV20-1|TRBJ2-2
SASLGGELF
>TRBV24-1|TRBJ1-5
ATSDFGIAGDNEPQH
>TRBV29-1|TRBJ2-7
SVRGVPEQY
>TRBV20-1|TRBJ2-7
SAYGTGANEQY
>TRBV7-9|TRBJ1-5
ASSYRTGDAPEPQH
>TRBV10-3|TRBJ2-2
AISLNPGLAGDTGELF
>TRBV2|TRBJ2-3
ASSEGVDAITDTQY
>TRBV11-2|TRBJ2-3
ASSTGTSGSQY
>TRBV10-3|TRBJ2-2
AIPGEVGELF
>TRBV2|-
ASSELSGRAEEQF
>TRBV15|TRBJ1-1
ATSTRQAPSTEAF
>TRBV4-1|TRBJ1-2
ASSHRQILPGYT
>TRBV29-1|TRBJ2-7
SVTGQAESSYNEQY
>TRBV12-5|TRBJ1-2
ASGLVQGSNYGYT
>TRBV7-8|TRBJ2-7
ASSVSGAGYEQY
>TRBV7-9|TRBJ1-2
ASSEMDSFGYT
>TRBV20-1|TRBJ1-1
SATDRGGRAF
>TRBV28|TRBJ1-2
ASSSAGQGPHGYT
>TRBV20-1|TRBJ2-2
SARDVASGGLPGYTGELF
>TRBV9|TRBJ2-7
ASSGPVAGTGIVYKQY
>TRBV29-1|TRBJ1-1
SVGGQGTRAF
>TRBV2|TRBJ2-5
ASSRGTGRFEQY